The rows below give T cell receptor beta chains drawn from one sample of a study of blood T cell repertoires in COVID-19. The method was immunoSEQ multiplex PCR; TCRdb's version includes in-frame clones alone and lacks a portion of them. This sample has approximately 240,000 clones, with 83% found just once. Sequencing input: peripheral blood. These receptors all come from a woman aged 25-40 years with COVID-19, enrolled during active disease. Each CDR3 is given without its conserved first and last residue. Each record gives: CDR3 protein, V gene, clone size, J gene. Clone size, where shown, is once, few, many, or a class for clones that have expanded.

ASSVVGTSGTDTQY TRBV9 . TRBJ2-3
ASSPGTGSQETQY TRBV5-1 . TRBJ2-5
SVDSPGGGADTQY TRBV29-1 . TRBJ2-3
SARTGTDTGELF TRBV29-1 . TRBJ2-2
ASSLGDRVGEQY TRBV7-8 . TRBJ2-7
ASSLESGNTDTQY TRBV5-1 . TRBJ2-3
ASSKIVLEGLIDRSSYNEQF TRBV21-1 . TRBJ2-1
ASSAGQGTDTQY TRBV9 . TRBJ2-3
ASSQAGTGGDQPQH TRBV3-1/TRBV3-2 . TRBJ1-5
ASRRTSGATGELF TRBV7-6 . TRBJ2-2
ASSLVGTRMVEQF TRBV5-6 . TRBJ2-1
ASSWDTYEQY TRBV5-1 . TRBJ2-7
ASSPGTGPSGGLSEKLF TRBV7-9 . TRBJ1-4
AWRVTGSHSYEQY TRBV30 . TRBJ2-7
ASSLSGSYTDTQY TRBV3-1/TRBV3-2 once TRBJ2-3
ASRSGSSTGELF TRBV5-1 . TRBJ2-2
SVDPAGVTDTQY TRBV29-1 . TRBJ2-3
ASSQGKSSGAGTQY TRBV4-2 . TRBJ2-3
SAGQQETQY TRBV20-1 . TRBJ2-5
ASSPGGSSGNTIY TRBV9 once TRBJ1-3
ASSFGANSPLH TRBV27 once TRBJ1-6
ASSQEAPGADTQY TRBV4-3 . TRBJ2-3
ASSLSRWGLGRNTEAF TRBV7-2 . TRBJ1-1
ASSASGFQPQH TRBV7-2 . TRBJ1-5
ASSFFTLTGKGIGNTIY TRBV5-6 . TRBJ1-3
ASSRAGWNNQPQH TRBV28 . TRBJ1-5
ASSRDIEKGYT TRBV28 . TRBJ1-2
ASSQSRKGALETQY TRBV23-1 . TRBJ2-5
ASSDSPGYNSPLH TRBV19 . TRBJ1-6
ASRAGTGGHGYT TRBV6-5 . TRBJ1-2
ASSRSGTMNTEAF TRBV18 . TRBJ1-1
ASSSSPGGTEAF TRBV7-6 . TRBJ1-1
ASSQDKTVSYEQY TRBV4-3 . TRBJ2-7
ASSLEGTAGGELF TRBV7-9 . TRBJ2-2
ASSLGSGRWNSPLH TRBV23-1 . TRBJ1-6
ASSYSFSGAQETQY TRBV6-2/TRBV6-3 . TRBJ2-5
ASSLRQTGQPQH TRBV7-2 . TRBJ1-5
ASSRPDRDYNEQF TRBV7-9 . TRBJ2-1
ASSQEEGAGTEAF TRBV4-3 . TRBJ1-1
ASKSLSTGVFEQY TRBV6-5 . TRBJ2-7
ASTGRRDTEAF TRBV19 once TRBJ1-1
ASSPPADGNTIY TRBV5-1 . TRBJ1-3
ATSVGGRETQY TRBV24-1 . TRBJ2-5
SASDRVRGEQY TRBV29-1 once TRBJ2-7
ASSTQTGVEQY TRBV7-9 once TRBJ2-7
ASRQTGTYTEAF TRBV27 . TRBJ1-1
ASSTPLNTQY TRBV25-1 . TRBJ2-3
ASSEGVRTGNTIY TRBV6-1 . TRBJ1-3